These 14 T cell receptor beta chains were all obtained from the same sample, sequenced in a study of T-cell memory formation after mild COVID-19. TCRdb recomputed calls from the 5' RACE reads with MiXCR, one row per CDR3 protein. The sample includes hundreds of thousands of distinct CDR3 sequences, about 16% of them seen just once. The sample was PBMCs or a T cell subset sorted from them (not recorded which). These receptors originate from a young man who had mild COVID-19 (a few samples of this study predate the infection). Cell type and time point are not known.

This clonotype was seen a few times. This chain links TRBV5-1 with TRBJ2-2; 13 nucleotides agree with TRBD2. The CDR3 totals 15 residues. Trimming removed 4 bases from V and 4 bases from J; junction bases left unmatched: 1. CDR1 and CDR2 from the germline V gene are SGHRS and YFSETQ. DNA for the CDR3: TGCGCCAGCAGCACTAGCGGGGGGGCCACCGGGGAGCTGTTTTTT. Its protein is CASSTSGGATGELFF. Filled out from reference TRBV5-1 and TRBJ2-2, the complete variable domain reads KAGVTQTPRYLIKTRGQQVTLSCSPISGHRSVSWYQQTPGQGLQFLFEYFSETQRNKGNFPGRFSGRQFSNSRSEMNVSTLELGDSALYLCASSTSGGATGELFFGEGSRLTVL.

The table lists this clonotype with many counts. The CDR3 DNA reads as TGTGCCAGCAGCTTGGTCGGTTCCCTACACGGGGCCAACGTCCTGACTTTC. Amino acid sequence: CASSLVGSLHGANVLTF. The chain is built from TRBV5-5 and TRBJ2-6; the D is unclear. Germline CDR1 SGHKS, CDR2 YYEKEE (reference sequence). V dropped 0 bases and J dropped 4 bases, with 14 bases sitting between them. This CDR3 region has 17 residues.

The sample holds a few counts of this clonotype. This rearrangement joins TRBV5-1 to TRBJ2-1; 9 nucleotides line up with TRBD1. V lost 4 bases to trimming and J lost 5 bases; unmatched junction nucleotides: 4. Per the germline V gene, CDR1 is SGHRS and CDR2 is YFSETQ. CDR3 length equals 14 residues. The DNA of the CDR3 is TGCGCCAGCAGCCAAAGGACAGGGGACAATGAGCAGTTCTTC. Translating it yields CASSQRTGDNEQFF.

The chain recombines TRBV6-5 with TRBJ2-2, with D tentatively TRBD1 or TRBD2 (6 bases each). Germline V gene lookup returns CDR1 MNHEY and CDR2 SVGAGI. V lost 6 bases, J lost 4 bases, and 9 bases lay in between. This CDR3 has 13 amino acids. CDR3 in amino acids: CASREGGTGELFF. The CDR3 coding sequence is TGTGCCAGCAGGGAGGGGGGCACCGGGGAGCTGTTTTTT.

The table lists this clonotype with many counts. The V and J genes are TRBV24-1 and TRBJ2-5; 9 nucleotides match TRBD1. The CDR3 runs to 15 residues. J was trimmed by 0 bases and V by 5 bases; bases with no gene match: 3. Germline values: CDR1 KGHDR, CDR2 SFDVKD. The CDR3 protein is CATSARTGDQETQYF. DNA of the CDR3: TGTGCCACCAGTGCTCGGACAGGGGACCAAGAGACCCAGTACTTC.

The chain couples TRBV7-9 to TRBJ1-3; no firm D call. V was trimmed by 7 bases and J by 4 bases, leaving 11 bases between them. Germline V gene data show CDR1 as SEHNR and CDR2 as FQNEAQ (reference sequence). This CDR3 is 13 amino acids long. The CDR3 region has the DNA TGTGCCAGCACCCGGAATGGCGGAAACACCATATATTTT. This translates into CASTRNGGNTIYF.

This clonotype came up a few times. This chain uses TRBV20-1 with TRBJ2-5, with D tentatively TRBD2 (7 bases). The V gene's germline CDR1 is DFQATT and CDR2 SNEGSKA (reference sequence). The CDR3 contains 13 residues. V shed 6 bases and J shed 4 bases, with 15 bases lying between them. The CDR3 DNA is TGCAGTGCCTCTCCGGGGGGCCGAGAGACCCAGTACTTC. Encoded protein: CSASPGGRETQYF.

This clonotype was detected many times. The chain combines TRBV5-1 with TRBJ2-2; D is ambiguous. Germline V gene data show CDR1 as SGHRS and CDR2 as YFSETQ. V lost 0 bases, J lost 5 bases, and 8 bases lay in between. CDR3 length equals 14 residues. This CDR3 is CASSLDPGTGELFF. CDR3 coding DNA: TGCGCCAGCAGCTTGGATCCCGGAACCGGGGAGCTGTTTTTT.

V is TRBV7-3 and J is TRBJ2-2; TRBD2 matches at 12 bases. Germline loops: CDR1 SGHTA, CDR2 FQGTGA. With 6 bases clipped from V and 4 bases from J, the junction kept 6 bases outside the gene matches. The CDR3 covers 16 residues. In DNA, the CDR3 is TGTGCCAGCAGTCCTCGACTAGCGGGAGTCACCGGGGAGCTGTTTTTT. This sequence encodes CASSPRLAGVTGELFF.

This clonotype was detected only a few times. This sequence joins TRBV4-2 and TRBJ1-1; TRBD1 is a possible D gene (5 bases). CDR1 is LGHNA, CDR2 YNFKEQ, per germline. V lost 1 base, J lost 5 bases, and 14 bases lay in between. The CDR3 totals 15 residues. The CDR3 loop is CASSQGFAGGTEAFF. In nucleotides, the CDR3 is TGTGCCAGCAGCCAAGGTTTTGCGGGGGGGACTGAAGCTTTCTTT.

This clonotype was counted only a few times. V is TRBV5-1 and J is TRBJ2-7, with 8 bases lining up with TRBD1. Trimming at V came to 4 bases and at J to 2 bases, leaving 5 bases not matched to a gene. This CDR3 spans 14 amino acids. Germline loops: CDR1 SGHRS, CDR2 YFSETQ. The CDR3 spells CASSPGQGAYEQYF. DNA for the CDR3: TGCGCCAGCAGCCCCGGACAGGGTGCCTACGAGCAGTACTTC.

The J gene is TRBJ2-7, the V gene TRBV27, with D uncertain. The CDR3 spans 13 residues. Trimming stripped 5 bases from V and 2 bases from J, with 10 bases between. CDR1 and CDR2 (germline): MNHEY, SMNVEV (reference sequence). CDR3 residues: CASSRLGTYEQYV. CDR3 DNA: TGTGCCAGCAGTCGCCTAGGTACCTACGAGCAGTACGTC.

A few counts support this clonotype. The rearrangement links TRBV5-1 to TRBJ2-1; maybe TRBD2 (5 bases). CDR1 SGHRS and CDR2 YFSETQ come from the germline V gene. Trimming shortened V by 2 bases and J by 5 bases, and 8 bases separated the two germline ends. The CDR3 has 13 residues. CDR3 sequence (DNA): TGCGCCAGCAGCTTTGGAGCGGACAATGAGCAGTTCTTC. Protein sequence: CASSFGADNEQFF.

The chain uses TRBV30 and TRBJ2-7, with 15 bases that match TRBD2. The trim removed 5 bases at V and 5 bases at J, leaving 1 base unmatched. Germline V lookup: CDR1 GTSNPN, CDR2 SVGIG (reference sequence). The CDR3 has 13 amino acids. The CDR3 DNA follows: TGTGCCTGGGGACTAGCGGGGGGGCACGAGCAGTACTTC. Protein: CAWGLAGGHEQYF.